The 27 T cell receptor beta chains below come from one sample, sequenced in a study of tumor-infiltrating lymphocytes in primary liver carcinoma. In addition to blood RNA drawn from unsorted whole blood, germline DNA was extracted. Synthesis of TCR beta cDNA was carried out from about 500 ng total RNA with a constant-region primer. The TCR beta library was amplified through three nested multiplex PCR rounds in a modified ARM-PCR procedure. Amplification in the first two PCR rounds was performed using TRBV1-TRBV30 forward primers and a C-beta reverse primer for roughly 9 cycles each. Using its own MiXCR run on the multiplex PCR reads, TCRdb lists one record per CDR3 protein. Among about 320,000 distinct CDR3 sequences listed, more than 55% were seen once. Input material: peripheral blood. The receptors here all came from a woman between 25 and 40 years old with primary liver carcinoma and hepatitis B virus infection.

This chain links TRBV12-3 or TRBV12-4 with TRBJ1-4; 8 positions match TRBD1. The length of the CDR3 is 16 residues. With V trimmed by 6 bases and J by 5 bases, 11 bases remained unmatched. The CDR3 DNA reads as TGTGCCAGCAGCTCGGGACAGGCCTTCACCAATGAAAAACTGTTTTTT. This gives the protein CASSSGQAFTNEKLFF.

In this sample, this clonotype turned up many times. The chain has TRBV12-3 or TRBV12-4 and TRBJ2-3; D unclear. The CDR3 consists of 16 residues. V lost 1 base and J lost 3, with 14 bases in between. The CDR3 is CASSLVLAASTDTQYF. The CDR3 DNA reads TGTGCCAGCAGTTTAGTACTGGCGGCGTCAACAGATACGCAGTATTTT.

V and J are TRBV4-1 and TRBJ2-5, with 16 positions matching TRBD2. The V segment lost 2 bases and the J segment 5 bases; nucleotides outside the gene matches: 8. Germline CDR1 reads MGHRA; CDR2 reads YSYEKL. The CDR3 runs to 18 residues. The CDR3 DNA sequence: TGCGCCAGCAGCCAACTCGGGACTAGCGGGAGGGCCGTGGAGACCCAGTACTTC. It specifies CASSQLGTSGRAVETQYF.

This chain joins TRBV7-8 and TRBJ1-1; tentative D call: TRBD1 (5 bases). Germline loops: CDR1 SGHVS, CDR2 FQNEAQ. Trimming stripped 7 bases from V and 5 bases from J, with 17 bases between. CDR3 length: 14 amino acids. This chain's CDR3 is CASTPPGIRTEAFF. DNA of the CDR3: TGTGCCAGCACCCCCCCAGGGATCAGGACTGAAGCTTTCTTT.

The chain couples TRBV12-5 to TRBJ2-1; 9 bases are a match to TRBD2. Germline V CDR1 and CDR2: LGHNT, FRNRAP. This CDR3 region has 14 residues. J was trimmed by 8 bases and V by 5 bases; bases with no gene match: 7. The DNA for the CDR3 is TGTGCTAGTGGTGGTCGACTAGCGGACGATGAGCAGTTCTTC. This sequence encodes CASGGRLADDEQFF.

In its sample, this clonotype was seen many times. The V call is TRBV12-3 or TRBV12-4, the J call TRBJ1-2; D not certain. The ends were cut back, 4 bases at V and 3 bases at J, with 12 bases in the middle. The CDR3 is 14 residues long. This CDR3 reads CASSSRAGYYGYTF. The CDR3 nucleotides read TGTGCCAGCAGTTCCCGAGCGGGATACTATGGCTACACCTTC.

Note on this clonotype: Being one base from a much bigger clone, this may be a read error. This chain joins TRBV29-1 and TRBJ2-7; D call uncertain. CDR3 length: 10 amino acids. Trimming stripped 4 bases from V and 9 bases from J, with 10 bases between. CDR1 SQVTM and CDR2 ANQGSEA come from the germline V gene. The CDR3 DNA sequence: TGCAGCGTTGGGGTTGACGTGCAGTACTTC. Its translation: CSVGVDVQYF.

In this sample, this clonotype turned up many times. The rearrangement uses TRBV6-1 and TRBJ1-5; 11 bases match TRBD1. There are 16 residues in the CDR3. The germline V gene encodes CDR1 MNHNS and CDR2 SASEGT. After removal of 3 bases from V and 10 bases from J, the junction contained 11 bases not matched to a gene. The CDR3 nucleotides are TGTGCCAGCAGTGATAAAGGGCGGACAGGGGGCGACCCCCAGCATTTT. This codes for CASSDKGRTGGDPQHF.

About this clonotype: Possible read error: a much larger clone is one base away. The rearrangement uses TRBV6-1 and TRBJ1-2; possibly TRBD1 for D (6 bases). This CDR3 region has 15 residues. The V gene lost 8 bases and the J gene lost 8 bases, with 24 bases spanning the gap. Per germline, CDR1 MNHNS and CDR2 SASEGT. The CDR3 sequence is CASQAAGTQQKGYTF. CDR3 coding DNA: TGTGCCAGCCAGGCGGCCGGGACACAACAAAAAGGCTACACCTTC.

The rearrangement uses TRBV11-2 and TRBJ2-2; D remains ambiguous. This CDR3 contains 14 residues. Trimming removed 7 bases from V and 8 bases from J, with 17 bases in between. Germline V gene data show CDR1 as SGHAT and CDR2 as FQNNGV. In nucleotides, the CDR3 is TGTGCCAGCAATTTGTTTATTTCCACAGGGGAGCTGTTTTTT. Residues: CASNLFISTGELFF.

A note on this clonotype: A much larger clone differs by one base, so this may be a read error. This chain uses TRBV6-5 with TRBJ1-2, with D tentatively TRBD1 (5 bases). CDR1 is MNHEY and CDR2 is SVGAGI in the germline V gene. V shed 8 bases and J shed 5 bases, with 18 bases lying between them. The CDR3 runs to 14 residues. In DNA form, the CDR3 reads TGTGCCAGCCGAGGCAGGGATCACCAATATGGCTACACCTTC. It yields the protein CASRGRDHQYGYTF.

Worth noting for this clonotype: A much larger clone differs from this one at a single base, so this may be a read error. The chain has TRBV29-1 and TRBJ2-4; 7 bases are a match to TRBD1. CDR1 SQVTM and CDR2 ANQGSEA come from the germline V gene. The J segment lost 3 bases and the V segment lost 6 bases, leaving 14 bases of the junction unmatched. The CDR3 is made up of 16 amino acids. The CDR3 region is CSVLSGQRIGKNIQYF. The CDR3, as DNA: TGCAGCGTCCTGTCGGGACAGAGGATAGGCAAAAACATTCAGTACTTC.

The chain joins TRBV20-1 to TRBJ2-3; 7 bases map to TRBD2. This CDR3 has 13 amino acids. After removal of 6 bases from V and 2 bases from J, the junction contained 5 bases not matched to a gene. The germline gives CDR1 DFQATT, CDR2 SNEGSKA (reference sequence). This CDR3 is CSAGLADTDTQYF. Here the CDR3 DNA reads TGCAGTGCGGGCCTAGCGGACACAGATACGCAGTATTTT.

With regard to this clonotype: One junction end does not reproduce the germline sequence, and a read error may be involved. The rearrangement joins TRBV11-2 to TRBJ1-3; the D is unclear. The germline V gene has CDR1 SGHAT and CDR2 FQNNGV. CDR3 length: 13 residues. The DNA of the CDR3 is TGTGCCAACAGCACTTCCCCTGGAAACACCATATATTTT. Protein sequence: CANSTSPGNTIYF.

To note about this clonotype: A clone one base away is much larger, so this may be a read error. This sequence joins TRBV12-3 or TRBV12-4 and TRBJ1-2, with D tentatively TRBD1 (5 bases). CDR3 length: 14 amino acids. The chain's CDR3 is CASSSMGRDYGYIF. The CDR3 DNA follows: TGTGCCAGCAGCTCGATGGGGCGGGACTATGGCTACATCTTC.

About this clonotype: Its ends do not fully match the called genes, so a read error is possible. V is TRBV12-3 or TRBV12-4 and J is TRBJ2-1; TRBD2 matches 11 bases. The CDR3 sequence is 15 residues long. CDR3 sequence reads: CTSSLSGTSGLEQFF. CDR3 DNA: TGTACCAGCAGCCTGTCCGGGACTAGCGGACTTGAACAGTTCTTT.

This clonotype has a handful of counts. This chain connects TRBV5-6 to TRBJ2-3, with D uncertain. The V end was cut by 1 base, the J end by 2 bases, with 8 bases between. The germline gives CDR1 SGHDT, CDR2 YYEEEE. The CDR3 runs to 14 residues. This CDR3 is CASSLLSATDTQYF. The CDR3 nucleotides are TGTGCCAGCAGCTTGCTATCGGCCACAGATACGCAGTATTTT.

On this clonotype: This may be a read error, as it is one base from a much larger clone. V usage is TRBV29-1 and J usage is TRBJ1-2; TRBD1 might be the D (5 bases). The germline V and J ends were trimmed by 1 base and 6 bases, with 15 bases remaining between them. Per the germline V gene, CDR1 is SQVTM and CDR2 is ANQGSEA. This CDR3 has 14 residues. CDR3 bases: TGCAGCGTTGAAGCACGGGCGGGGCGCGATGGCTACACCTTC. This codes for CSVEARAGRDGYTF.

Concerning this clonotype itself: Germline and junction disagree at one end, which may indicate a read error. The CDR3 DNA reads as TGTACCAGCAGCTTGACCGATAACTATGGCTACACCTTC. Residues: CTSSLTDNYGYTF. The chain combines TRBV5-6 with TRBJ1-2, with D uncertain. Germline loops: CDR1 SGHDT, CDR2 YYEEEE. This CDR3 comprises 13 residues. The complete variable domain, with remaining parts taken from reference TRBV5-6 and TRBJ1-2, reads DAGVTQSPTHLIKTRGQQVTLRCSPKSGHDTVSWYQQALGQGPQFIFQYYEEEERQRGNFPDRFSGHQFPNYSSELNVNALLLGDSALYLCTSSLTDNYGYTFGSGTRLTVV.

The V gene is TRBV4-1, the J gene TRBJ2-5; D possibly corresponds to TRBD2 (6 bases). V lost 2 bases and J lost 1, with 8 bases in between. The CDR3 contains 14 residues. Germline loops: CDR1 MGHRA, CDR2 YSYEKL. In DNA, the CDR3 is TGCGCCAGCAGCCAAACCGGGGGCCAAGAGACCCAGTACTTC. This gives the protein CASSQTGGQETQYF.

In regard to this clonotype: A much larger clone differs from this one at a single base, so this may be a read error. Here the CDR3 DNA reads TGTGTCAGCACCCGGGCTAGCGGGGTTACCACCTACGAGCAGTACTTC. This codes for CVSTRASGVTTYEQYF. The rearrangement joins TRBV12-3 or TRBV12-4 to TRBJ2-7, with 9 positions matching TRBD2. The CDR3 has 16 amino acids.

On this clonotype: The CDR3 end shows no conserved phenylalanine or tryptophan, and so a read error is likely. The chain uses TRBV11-1 and TRBJ2-7; D tentatively reads TRBD1 or TRBD2 (5 bases each). Germline V CDR1 and CDR2: SGHAT, FQDESV (reference sequence). Trimming took 5 bases from V and 7 from J, leaving 18 bases between them. There are 14 residues in the CDR3. CDR3 DNA sequence: TGTGCCAGCAGCCCGAGACAGTTTCCGGGGGAGCAGTACCTC. Its translation: CASSPRQFPGEQYL.

V usage is TRBV5-6 and J usage is TRBJ2-7, with 10 bases aligning to TRBD1. The CDR3 runs 15 residues. Germline V gives CDR1 SGHDT, CDR2 YYEEEE. Trimming at V came to 5 bases and at J to 4 bases, leaving 9 bases not matched to a gene. The CDR3 sequence: CASSPNWGQGYEQYF. The CDR3 nucleotides read TGTGCCAGCAGTCCCAACTGGGGACAGGGGTACGAGCAGTACTTC.

A note on this clonotype: A read error may account for a junction end that differs from germline. The V and J genes are TRBV4-1 and TRBJ1-2; D ambiguous. This CDR3 comprises 14 residues. The germline CDR1 and CDR2 sequences are MGHRA and YSYEKL. CDR3 protein: CASSQDHGPNGYIF. CDR3 DNA: TGCGCCAGCAGCCAAGATCACGGACCGAATGGCTACATCTTC.

V is TRBV6-1 and J is TRBJ2-5; D uncertain. V shed 0 bases and J shed 2 bases, with 7 bases lying between them. The CDR3 spans 14 residues. Per germline, CDR1 MNHNS and CDR2 SASEGT. CDR3 DNA sequence: TGTGCCAGCAGTGAAGCCCAGTTACAAGAGACCCAGTACTTC. This sequence encodes CASSEAQLQETQYF.

This clonotype was seen a single time. A read error may be the cause here, since a much bigger clone is one base away. The chain has TRBV12-3 or TRBV12-4 and TRBJ2-1; 7 bases agree with TRBD2. This CDR3 contains 17 residues. The CDR3, as DNA: TGTGCCAGCAGTCCCCCCAGGTCAGCTAGCGGTTACAATAAGCAGTTCTTC. This translates into CASSPPRSASGYNKQFF.

With respect to this clonotype: This clone may be a read error of a much larger clone one base away. This chain uses TRBV12-3 or TRBV12-4 with TRBJ2-1, with 7 bases identical to TRBD1. This CDR3 has 14 residues. This CDR3 reads CSSSFTGVWNEQFF. CDR3 sequence (DNA): TGTTCCAGCAGTTTTACAGGGGTATGGAATGAGCAGTTCTTC.